This entry describes one T cell receptor (beta chain). This sample was taken from a study of blood T cell repertoires in COVID-19. Background on the study: From the United States, Italy and Spain came samples of acute and convalescent COVID-19. PBMCs, B-cell-depleted T cells, or T cells were the source of the cDNA or gDNA that made up the material.

Authors' analysis steps: Scientists estimated how many nucleated cells there were by amplifying reference gene primers. The table came from immunoSEQ multiplex PCR; TCRdb's copy has only in-frame clones and leaves some out. For V, J and clone size, that table is used; D and trimming come from the DNA. The sample shows some 90,000 clones, around 90% of them seen only once. Germline V gene sequence: CDR1 MNHEY, CDR2 SVGEGT. The trim removed 4 bases at V and 5 bases at J, leaving 7 bases unmatched. This CDR3 spans 16 amino acids. The sample was peripheral blood. The gene calls are TRBV6-2 or TRBV6-3 and TRBJ2-1, with 11 bases aligning to TRBD2. The clonotype was recovered from a woman over 75 with active or convalescent COVID-19. The DNA for the CDR3 is TGTGCCAGCAGTTTTAGCGGGAGGGCCTATAACAATGAGCAGTTCTTC. Its protein is CASSFSGRAYNNEQFF.